Listed below are T cell receptor beta chains from one sample, sequenced in a study of blood T cell repertoires in COVID-19. Using immunoSEQ multiplex PCR, the repertoire was profiled, and TCRdb retains in-frame clones only, with some absent. In the table there are fewer than 250,000 clones, about nine tenths of which are singletons. The sequencing sample was made of peripheral blood. The receptors derive from a man aged 30 to 45 with acute or convalescent COVID-19. Both conserved end residues are part of each CDR3. The order of the fields is J gene, D gene, V gene, clone size, CDR3 length, CDR3 protein, CDR3 DNA. A D gene is named only where the DNA matches it firmly. Expanded clones get a size class; other rows say once, few or many, or leave the size out.

TRBJ2-1,TRBD1,TRBV24-1,.,16,CATSDNRDRGYNEQFF,TGTGCCACCAGTGACAACCGGGACAGGGGATACAATGAGCAGTTCTTC
TRBJ2-3,.,TRBV24-1,.,16,CATSDRSGVDTDTQYF,TGTGCCACCAGTGATAGGTCGGGGGTCGACACAGATACGCAGTATTTT
TRBJ2-7,.,TRBV7-9,few,14,CASSPLGRSYEQYF,TGTGCCAGCAGCCCACTAGGTCGTTCCTACGAGCAGTACTTC
TRBJ2-3,TRBD1,TRBV18,.,17,CASSPTRDRGLTDTQYF,TGTGCCAGCTCACCCACGCGGGACAGGGGACTCACAGATACGCAGTATTTT
TRBJ1-4,TRBD1,TRBV10-2,.,15,CASSDPGGTKEKLFF,TGCGCCAGCAGTGATCCAGGGGGCACGAAAGAAAAACTGTTTTTT
TRBJ2-5,.,TRBV20-1,.,13,CSASPGFVETQYF,TGCAGTGCTAGTCCCGGGTTCGTCGAGACCCAGTACTTC
TRBJ2-7,.,TRBV27,.,15,CASSFRQTSSYEQYF,TGTGCCAGCAGTTTCAGACAGACTAGCTCCTACGAGCAGTACTTC
TRBJ2-3,.,TRBV6-1,.,14,CASSERISGDTQYF,TGTGCCAGCAGTGAACGGATCAGCGGGGATACGCAGTATTTT
TRBJ2-3,TRBD1,TRBV10-1,.,15,CASSEPGQGKNTQYF,TGCGCCAGCAGTGAGCCGGGACAGGGCAAGAATACGCAGTATTTT
TRBJ2-7,.,TRBV28,once,12,CASSRLVFEQYF,TGTGCCAGCAGCCGACTAGTTTTCGAGCAGTACTTC
TRBJ2-3,.,TRBV3-1/TRBV3-2,.,14,CASSWGLPTDTQYF,TGTGCCAGCAGTTGGGGCCTCCCCACAGATACGCAGTATTTT
TRBJ2-4,.,TRBV5-1,.,16,CASSLGRGIGNGIQYF,TGCGCCAGCAGCTTGGGTAGGGGAATTGGTAACGGCATTCAGTACTTC
TRBJ2-1,TRBD2,TRBV5-1,.,15,CASSPRTSGYNEQFF,TGCGCCAGCAGCCCTCGGACTAGCGGTTACAATGAGCAGTTCTTC
TRBJ1-5,TRBD1,TRBV28,.,15,CASKWYRGGNQPQHF,TGTGCCAGCAAATGGTACAGGGGTGGCAATCAGCCCCAGCATTTT
TRBJ1-4,.,TRBV4-1,.,15,CASSQGGVRGEKLFF,TGCGCCAGCAGCCAAGGGGGGGTTAGAGGGGAAAAACTGTTTTTT
TRBJ2-1,TRBD1,TRBV29-1,.,14,CSVDKGAVLNEQFF,TGCAGCGTTGATAAGGGGGCGGTTCTCAATGAGCAGTTCTTC
TRBJ2-2,.,TRBV24-1,.,12,CATSGRTGELFF,TGTGCCACCTCAGGGCGGACCGGGGAGCTGTTTTTT
TRBJ2-3,.,TRBV9,.,12,CASSVSWDTQYF,TGTGCCAGCAGCGTAAGCTGGGATACGCAGTATTTT
TRBJ1-2,.,TRBV7-3,.,14,CASSFGQGLRGYTF,TGTGCCAGCAGCTTTGGGCAGGGCCTGAGGGGCTACACCTTC
TRBJ1-6,TRBD1,TRBV9,.,17,CASSVADRGSGDSPLHF,TGTGCCAGCAGCGTAGCGGACAGGGGGTCGGGTGATTCACCCCTCCACTTT
TRBJ1-5,.,TRBV19,once,13,CASGDRGNQPQHF,TGTGCCAGTGGAGATCGCGGCAATCAGCCCCAGCATTTT
TRBJ2-5,.,TRBV5-1,.,13,CASSDSIQETQYF,TGCGCCAGCAGCGACAGCATCCAAGAGACCCAGTACTTC